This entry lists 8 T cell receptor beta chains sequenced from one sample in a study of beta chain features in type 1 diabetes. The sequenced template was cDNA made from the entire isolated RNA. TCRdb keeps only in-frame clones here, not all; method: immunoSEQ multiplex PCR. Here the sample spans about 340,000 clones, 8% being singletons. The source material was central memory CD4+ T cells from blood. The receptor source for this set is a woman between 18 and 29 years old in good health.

This chain's CDR3 is CSVERLDPLSEQYF. The CDR3 DNA follows: TGCAGCGTTGAACGACTAGATCCTCTTTCCGAGCAGTACTTC. The V call is TRBV29-1, the J call TRBJ2-7; weak D call: TRBD2 (6 bases). Per the germline V gene, CDR1 is SQVTM and CDR2 is ANQGSEA. Trimming removed 2 bases from V and 6 bases from J, with 17 bases in between. CDR3 size: 14 residues.

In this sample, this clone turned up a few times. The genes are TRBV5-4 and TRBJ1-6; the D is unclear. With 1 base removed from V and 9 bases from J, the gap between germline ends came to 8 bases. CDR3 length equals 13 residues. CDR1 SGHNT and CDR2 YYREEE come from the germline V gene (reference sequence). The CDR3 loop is CASSLRSSSPLHF. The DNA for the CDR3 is TGTGCCAGCAGCTTGAGGTCGAGTTCACCCCTCCACTTT.

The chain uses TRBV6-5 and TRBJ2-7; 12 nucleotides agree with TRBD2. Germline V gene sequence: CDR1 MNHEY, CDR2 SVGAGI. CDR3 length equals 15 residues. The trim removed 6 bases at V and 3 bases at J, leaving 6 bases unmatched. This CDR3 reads CASRASGRAFYEQYF. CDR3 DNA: TGTGCCAGCAGGGCTAGCGGGAGGGCCTTCTACGAGCAGTACTTC.

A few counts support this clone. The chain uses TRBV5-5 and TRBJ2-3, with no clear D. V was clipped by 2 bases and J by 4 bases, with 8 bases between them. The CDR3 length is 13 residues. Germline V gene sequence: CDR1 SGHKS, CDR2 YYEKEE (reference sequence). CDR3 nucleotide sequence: TGTGCCAGCAGCTTCCAACTGGCAGATACGCAGTATTTT. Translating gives CASSFQLADTQYF.

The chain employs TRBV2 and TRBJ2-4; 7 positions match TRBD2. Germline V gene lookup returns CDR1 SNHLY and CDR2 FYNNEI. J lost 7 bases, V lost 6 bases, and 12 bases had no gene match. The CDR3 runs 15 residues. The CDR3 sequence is CASRRQQAGFNIQYF. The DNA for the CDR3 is TGTGCCAGCAGGCGACAGCAAGCGGGGTTTAACATTCAGTACTTC. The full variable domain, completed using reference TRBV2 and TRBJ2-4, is EPEVTQTPSHQVTQMGQEVILRCVPISNHLYFYWYRQILGQKVEFLVSFYNNEISEKSEIFDDQFSVERPDGSNFTLKIRSTKLEDSAMYFCASRRQQAGFNIQYFGAGTRLSVL.

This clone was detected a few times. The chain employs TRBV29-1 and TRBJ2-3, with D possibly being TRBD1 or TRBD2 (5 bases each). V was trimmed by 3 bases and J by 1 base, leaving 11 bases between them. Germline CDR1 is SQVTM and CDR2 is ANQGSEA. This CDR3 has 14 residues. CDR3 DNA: TGCAGCGTTGACAGGGACGGGGGCACAGATACGCAGTATTTT. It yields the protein CSVDRDGGTDTQYF.

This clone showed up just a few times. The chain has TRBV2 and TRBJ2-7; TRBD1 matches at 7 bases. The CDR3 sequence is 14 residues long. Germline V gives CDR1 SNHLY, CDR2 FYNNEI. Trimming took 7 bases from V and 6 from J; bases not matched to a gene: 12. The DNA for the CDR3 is TGTGCCAGCACCTCGGGGCAGGGGGAAAGCGAGCAGTACTTC. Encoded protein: CASTSGQGESEQYF.

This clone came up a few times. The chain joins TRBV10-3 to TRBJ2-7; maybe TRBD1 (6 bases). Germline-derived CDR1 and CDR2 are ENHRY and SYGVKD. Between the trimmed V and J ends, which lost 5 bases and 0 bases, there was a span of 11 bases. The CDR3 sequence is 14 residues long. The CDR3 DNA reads TGTGCCATCAGTCGAATGACAGGCTCCTACGAGCAGTACTTC. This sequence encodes CAISRMTGSYEQYF.